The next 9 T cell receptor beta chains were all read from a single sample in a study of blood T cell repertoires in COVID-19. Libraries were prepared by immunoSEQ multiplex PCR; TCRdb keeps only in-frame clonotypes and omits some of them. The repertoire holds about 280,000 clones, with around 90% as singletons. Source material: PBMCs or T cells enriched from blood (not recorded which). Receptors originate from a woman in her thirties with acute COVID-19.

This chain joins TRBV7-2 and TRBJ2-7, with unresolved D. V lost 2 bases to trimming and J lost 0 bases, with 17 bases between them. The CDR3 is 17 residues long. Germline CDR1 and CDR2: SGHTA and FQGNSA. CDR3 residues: CASSLKTVSDYSYEQYF. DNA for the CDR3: TGTGCCAGCAGCTTAAAAACGGTCAGCGATTACTCCTACGAGCAGTACTTC.

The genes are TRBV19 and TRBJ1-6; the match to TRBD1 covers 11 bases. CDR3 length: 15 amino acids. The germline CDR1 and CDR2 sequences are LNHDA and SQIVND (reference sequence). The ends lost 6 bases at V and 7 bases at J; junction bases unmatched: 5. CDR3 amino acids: CASSQGTGGNSPLHF. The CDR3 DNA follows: TGTGCCAGTAGCCAAGGGACAGGGGGAAATTCACCCCTCCACTTT.

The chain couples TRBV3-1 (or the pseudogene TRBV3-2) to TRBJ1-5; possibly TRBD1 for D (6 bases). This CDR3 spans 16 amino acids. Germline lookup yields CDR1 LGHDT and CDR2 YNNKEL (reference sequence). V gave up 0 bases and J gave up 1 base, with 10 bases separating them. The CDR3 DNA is TGTGCCAGCAGCCAAGACCTTGGACAGAGCAATCAGCCCCAGCATTTT. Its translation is CASSQDLGQSNQPQHF.

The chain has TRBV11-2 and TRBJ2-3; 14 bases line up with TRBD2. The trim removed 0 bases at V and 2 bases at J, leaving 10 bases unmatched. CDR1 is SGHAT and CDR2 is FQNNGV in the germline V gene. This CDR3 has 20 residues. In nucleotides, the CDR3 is TGTGCCAGCAGCTTAGAGGGACTAGCGGGAGTTGAACTCTCCACAGATACGCAGTATTTT. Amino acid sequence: CASSLEGLAGVELSTDTQYF.

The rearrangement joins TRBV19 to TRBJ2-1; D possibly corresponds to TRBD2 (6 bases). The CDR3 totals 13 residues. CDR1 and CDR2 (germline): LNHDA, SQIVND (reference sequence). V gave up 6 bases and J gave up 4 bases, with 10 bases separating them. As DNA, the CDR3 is TGTGCCAGTAGCCAGGCGGGATACAATGAGCAGTTCTTC. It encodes CASSQAGYNEQFF.

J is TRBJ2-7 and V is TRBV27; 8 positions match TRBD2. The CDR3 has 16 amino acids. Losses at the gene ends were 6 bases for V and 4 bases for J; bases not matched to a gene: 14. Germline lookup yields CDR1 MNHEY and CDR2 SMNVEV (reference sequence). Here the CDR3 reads CASRSVGAGGTYEQYF. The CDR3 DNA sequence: TGTGCCAGCAGATCAGTAGGGGCGGGAGGTACTTACGAGCAGTACTTC.

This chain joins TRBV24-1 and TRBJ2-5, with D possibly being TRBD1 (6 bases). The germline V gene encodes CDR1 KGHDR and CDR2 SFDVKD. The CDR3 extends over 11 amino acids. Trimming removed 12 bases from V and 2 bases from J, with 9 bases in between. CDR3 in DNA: TGTGCCTCGGACAGACAAGAGACCCAGTACTTC. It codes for CASDRQETQYF.

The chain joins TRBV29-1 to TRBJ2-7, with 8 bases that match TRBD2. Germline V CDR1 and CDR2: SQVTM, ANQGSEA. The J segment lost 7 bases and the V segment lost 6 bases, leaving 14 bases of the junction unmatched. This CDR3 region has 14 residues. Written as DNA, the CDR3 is TGCAGCGTCGCTAGACTAGCGAGCCCCGGTGAGCAGTACTTC. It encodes CSVARLASPGEQYF.

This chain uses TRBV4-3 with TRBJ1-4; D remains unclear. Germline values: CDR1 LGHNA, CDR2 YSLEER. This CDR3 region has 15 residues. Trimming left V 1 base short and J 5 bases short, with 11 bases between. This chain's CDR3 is CASSQVYTANEKLFF. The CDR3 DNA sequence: TGCGCCAGCAGCCAAGTTTATACTGCAAATGAAAAACTGTTTTTT.